Below, 2 T cell receptor beta chains from the same sample are listed, as sequenced in a study of response to subunit inactivated influenza vaccine. A single record per CDR3 protein comes from TCRdb applying MiXCR to the RT-PCR reads. The sample lists about 520,000 distinct CDR3 sequences, around 7.7% occurring once. The material was PBMCs from blood, obtained around 2 years after vaccination. All receptors come from a man aged 45 to 75 who received an inactivated influenza vaccine.

This chain joins TRBV7-9 and TRBJ2-7; 7 bases line up with TRBD2. The CDR3 extends over 17 amino acids. Unmatched junction bases numbered 14, after V lost 1 base and J lost 5 bases. The germline CDR1 and CDR2 sequences are SEHNR and FQNEAQ (reference sequence). The CDR3 DNA reads TGTGCCAGCAGCTTAGTCCGGATGGGGCTAGCGGTAGACGAGCAGTACTTC. Protein: CASSLVRMGLAVDEQYF.

This clonotype was seen a few times. At one end the junction does not follow the germline gene, possibly because of a read error. This chain uses TRBV28 with TRBJ2-7; the D gene is possibly TRBD2 (6 bases). The CDR3 spans 13 residues. Germline CDR1 MDHEN, CDR2 SYDVKM. CDR3 DNA sequence: TGTGCCAGCAGTTTTCTCCCCCGCGGGGCGCGAAACTTC. This gives the protein CASSFLPRGARNF.